These 6 T cell receptor beta chains were sequenced from one sample in a study of shared clonotypes between healthy human individuals. Libraries were prepared by immunoSEQ multiplex PCR; TCRdb keeps only in-frame clonotypes and omits some of them. In the table there are a few million clones, approximately 96% of which are singletons. The sequenced sample consisted of naive CD4+ T cells sorted from blood. Subset specified: CD45RA+ positively selected. The receptors here all came from a man younger than 30 in good health.

The CDR3: CASGLVPGLRGPRYEQYF. The CDR3 DNA is TGTGCTAGTGGTTTGGTACCGGGTTTGAGGGGCCCTCGGTACGAGCAGTACTTC. V gene TRBV12-5 combines with J gene TRBJ2-7, with D possibly being TRBD1 or TRBD2 (5 bases each). Deletions cut 0 bases from V and 4 bases from J, with 22 bases between. CDR1 is LGHNT and CDR2 is FRNRAP in the germline V gene. The CDR3 has 18 residues. Full variable domain (outside the CDR3, taken from reference TRBV12-5 and TRBJ2-7): DARVTQTPRHKVTEMGQEVTMRCQPILGHNTVFWYRQTMMQGLELLAYFRNRAPLDDSGMPKDRFSAEMPDATLATLKIQPSEPRDSAVYFCASGLVPGLRGPRYEQYFGPGTRLTVT.

The chain links TRBV6-6 to TRBJ1-5, with 7 bases aligning to TRBD1. The J segment lost 7 bases and the V segment lost 0 bases, leaving 3 bases of the junction unmatched. CDR3 length: 14 residues. Looked up from germline, CDR1 is MNHNY and CDR2 is SVGAGI (reference sequence). The CDR3 spells CASSYSGGGQPQHF. In DNA form, the CDR3 reads TGTGCCAGCAGTTACTCAGGGGGCGGACAGCCCCAGCATTTT.

The chain joins TRBV29-1 to TRBJ2-5; tentative D call: TRBD2 (6 bases). Germline V gene lookup returns CDR1 SQVTM and CDR2 ANQGSEA. Trimming took 6 bases from V and 5 from J, leaving 19 bases between them. CDR3 size: 14 residues. CDR3 sequence: CSVGGGTGDETQYF. CDR3 bases: TGCAGCGTGGGCGGAGGGACGGGTGATGAGACCCAGTACTTC.

The V call is TRBV9, the J call TRBJ1-4; D may be TRBD1 (5 bases). Per the germline V gene, CDR1 is SGDLS and CDR2 is YYNGEE. Trimming took off 4 bases at V and 8 bases at J, with 15 bases between the two ends. The CDR3 spans 14 residues. Here the CDR3 DNA reads TGTGCCAGCAGCCGAGACAGTTCAAAAGAAAAACTGTTTTTT. Amino acid sequence: CASSRDSSKEKLFF.

In regard to this clone: Given a much more abundant clone one base away, this may be a read error. The sample holds other DNA sequences that translate to the same CDR3. V and J are TRBV18 and TRBJ1-4; weak D call: TRBD1 (5 bases). The CDR3 is made up of 14 amino acids. Per germline, CDR1 KGHSH and CDR2 LQKENI. Deletions cut 3 bases from V and 1 base from J, with 6 bases between. CDR3 region: CASSPGGTNEKLFF. The CDR3 nucleotides read TGTGCCAGCTCACCGGGGGGAACTAATGAAAAACTGTTTTTT.

This rearrangement joins TRBV10-2 to TRBJ2-7; 8 positions agree with TRBD2. With V trimmed by 5 bases and J by 0 bases, 12 bases remained unmatched. The V gene's germline CDR1 is WSHSY and CDR2 SAAADI. This CDR3 has 17 residues. CDR3 amino acids: CASSQGLAGISSYEQYF. The CDR3 region has the DNA TGCGCCAGCAGTCAGGGATTAGCGGGGATCAGCTCCTACGAGCAGTACTTC.